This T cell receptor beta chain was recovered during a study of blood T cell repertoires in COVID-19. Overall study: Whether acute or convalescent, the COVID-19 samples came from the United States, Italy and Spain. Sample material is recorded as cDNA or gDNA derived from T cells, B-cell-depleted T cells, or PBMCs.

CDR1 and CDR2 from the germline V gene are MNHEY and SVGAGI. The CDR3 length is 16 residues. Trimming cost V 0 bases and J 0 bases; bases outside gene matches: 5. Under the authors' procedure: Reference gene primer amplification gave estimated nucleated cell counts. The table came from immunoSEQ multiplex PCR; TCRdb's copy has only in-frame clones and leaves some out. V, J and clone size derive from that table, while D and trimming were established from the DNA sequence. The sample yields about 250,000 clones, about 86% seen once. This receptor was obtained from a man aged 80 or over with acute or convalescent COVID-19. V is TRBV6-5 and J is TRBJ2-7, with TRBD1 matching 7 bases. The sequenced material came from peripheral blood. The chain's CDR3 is CASSYSGRGSSYEQYF. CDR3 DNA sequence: TGTGCCAGCAGTTACTCCGGCAGGGGGAGCTCCTACGAGCAGTACTTC.